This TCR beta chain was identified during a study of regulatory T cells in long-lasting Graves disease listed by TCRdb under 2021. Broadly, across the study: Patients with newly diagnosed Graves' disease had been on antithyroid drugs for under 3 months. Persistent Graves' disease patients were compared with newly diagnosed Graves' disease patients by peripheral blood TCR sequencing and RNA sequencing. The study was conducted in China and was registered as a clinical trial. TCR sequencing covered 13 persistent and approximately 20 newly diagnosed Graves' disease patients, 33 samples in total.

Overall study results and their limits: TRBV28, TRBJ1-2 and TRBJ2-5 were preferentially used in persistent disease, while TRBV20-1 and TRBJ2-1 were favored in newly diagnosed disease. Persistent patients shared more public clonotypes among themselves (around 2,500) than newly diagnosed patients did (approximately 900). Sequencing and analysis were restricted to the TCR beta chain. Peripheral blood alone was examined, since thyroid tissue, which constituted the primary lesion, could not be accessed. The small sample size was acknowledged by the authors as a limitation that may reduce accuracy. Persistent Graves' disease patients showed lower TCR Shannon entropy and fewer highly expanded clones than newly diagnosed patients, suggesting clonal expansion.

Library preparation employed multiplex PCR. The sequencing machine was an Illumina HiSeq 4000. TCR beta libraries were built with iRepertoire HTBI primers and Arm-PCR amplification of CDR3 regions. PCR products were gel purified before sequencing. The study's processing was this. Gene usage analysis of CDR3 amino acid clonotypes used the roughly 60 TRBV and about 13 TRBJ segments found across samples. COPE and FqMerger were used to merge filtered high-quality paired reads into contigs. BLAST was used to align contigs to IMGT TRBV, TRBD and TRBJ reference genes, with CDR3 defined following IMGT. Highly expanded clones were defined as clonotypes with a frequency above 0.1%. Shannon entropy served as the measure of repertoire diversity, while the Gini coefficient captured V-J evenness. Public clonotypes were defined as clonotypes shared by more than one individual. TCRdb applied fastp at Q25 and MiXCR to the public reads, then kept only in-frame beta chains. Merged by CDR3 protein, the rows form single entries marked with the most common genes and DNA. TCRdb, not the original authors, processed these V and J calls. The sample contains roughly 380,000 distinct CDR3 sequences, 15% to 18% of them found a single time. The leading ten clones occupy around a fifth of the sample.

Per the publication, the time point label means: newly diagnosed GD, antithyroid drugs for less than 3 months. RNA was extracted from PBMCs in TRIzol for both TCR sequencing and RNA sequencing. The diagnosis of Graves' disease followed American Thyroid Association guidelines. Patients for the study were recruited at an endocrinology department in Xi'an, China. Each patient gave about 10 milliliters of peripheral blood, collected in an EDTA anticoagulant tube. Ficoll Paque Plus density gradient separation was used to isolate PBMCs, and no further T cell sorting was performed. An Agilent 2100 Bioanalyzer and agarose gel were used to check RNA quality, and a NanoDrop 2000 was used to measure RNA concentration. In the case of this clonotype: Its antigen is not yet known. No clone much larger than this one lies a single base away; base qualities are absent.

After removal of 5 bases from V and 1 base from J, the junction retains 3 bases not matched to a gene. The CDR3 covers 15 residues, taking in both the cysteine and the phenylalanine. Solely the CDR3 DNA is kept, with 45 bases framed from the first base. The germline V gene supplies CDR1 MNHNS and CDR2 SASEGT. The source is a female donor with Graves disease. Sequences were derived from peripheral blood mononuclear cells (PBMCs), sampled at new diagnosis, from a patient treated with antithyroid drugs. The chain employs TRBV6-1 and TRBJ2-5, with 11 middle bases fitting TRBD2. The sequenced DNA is TGTGCCAGCAGTAGACTAGCGGGGACCCAAGAGACCCAGTACTTC. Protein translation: CASSRLAGTQETQYF.